The 30 T cell receptor beta chains in this list originate from one sample, sequenced in a study of shared T cell receptors in the human thymus. TCRdb's table, derived via immunoSEQ multiplex PCR, lists solely in-frame clones and lacks some. Among hundreds of thousands of clones listed, approximately 87% were seen once. These same records also appear under a second study, on human thymus T cells.

The specimen was thymocytes. Every receptor here comes from a boy younger than two with a congenital heart defect.

CDR3 nucleotide sequence: TGTGCCTCCGGGGTTTTAGGACAGGATGAAAAACTGTTTTTT. This gives the protein CASGVLGQDEKLFF. The chain combines TRBV19 with TRBJ1-4, with TRBD1 matching 7 bases. J was trimmed by 6 bases and V by 11 bases; bases with no gene match: 12. The CDR3 has 14 residues. The germline V gene has CDR1 LNHDA and CDR2 SQIVND (reference sequence).

The gene calls are TRBV28 and TRBJ1-1, with 10 bases that match TRBD1. This CDR3 has 18 amino acids. J gave up 3 bases and V 4 bases, and 14 bases lay outside the gene matches. Germline V gives CDR1 MDHEN, CDR2 SYDVKM. The CDR3 sequence: CASSYTPGQGPQDTEAFF. The CDR3 region has the DNA TGTGCCAGCAGTTACACACCGGGACAGGGGCCCCAGGACACTGAAGCTTTCTTT.

The chain joins TRBV6-1 to TRBJ1-2; no definite D call. V was clipped by 6 bases and J by 6 bases, with 11 bases between them. Germline V lookup: CDR1 MNHNS, CDR2 SASEGT. The CDR3 totals 12 residues. For the CDR3, the DNA is TGTGCCAGCAGGGTGGGAGGGCATGGCTACACCTTC. Its protein is CASRVGGHGYTF.

The chain couples TRBV6-1 to TRBJ2-2; 8 nucleotides align to TRBD1. The CDR3 has 14 residues. J lost 6 bases, V lost 5 bases, and 5 bases had no gene match. Germline CDR1 MNHNS, CDR2 SASEGT. CDR3 protein: CASSFTGGPGELFF. CDR3 nucleotide sequence: TGTGCCAGCAGTTTTACAGGGGGACCCGGGGAGCTGTTTTTT.

The chain combines TRBV28 with TRBJ1-1; TRBD1 aligns across 8 bases. The CDR3 covers 18 residues. Germline values: CDR1 MDHEN, CDR2 SYDVKM. After removal of 5 bases from V and 3 bases from J, the junction contained 17 bases not matched to a gene. In DNA form, the CDR3 reads TGTGCCAGCAGTCCAGGGACAGGATACTTAGAGGGGGACACTGAAGCTTTCTTT. Translating gives CASSPGTGYLEGDTEAFF. The entire variable domain, with the rest obtained from reference TRBV28 and TRBJ1-1, is as follows: DVKVTQSSRYLVKRTGEKVFLECVQDMDHENMFWYRQDPGLGLRLIYFSYDVKMKEKGDIPEGYSVSREKKERFSLILESASTNQTSMYLCASSPGTGYLEGDTEAFFGQGTRLTVV.

This chain joins TRBV28 and TRBJ1-5; possible D gene TRBD1, 6 bases. Trimming removed 3 bases from V and 10 bases from J, with 19 bases in between. Germline lookup yields CDR1 MDHEN and CDR2 SYDVKM. The CDR3 is made up of 15 amino acids. The CDR3: CASSLSPGHLQPQHF. The CDR3 DNA reads as TGTGCCAGCAGTTTGTCCCCGGGACACCTGCAACCCCAGCATTTT. The variable domain in full, with the rest retrieved from reference TRBV28 and TRBJ1-5, is DVKVTQSSRYLVKRTGEKVFLECVQDMDHENMFWYRQDPGLGLRLIYFSYDVKMKEKGDIPEGYSVSREKKERFSLILESASTNQTSMYLCASSLSPGHLQPQHFGDGTRLSIL.

The rearrangement links TRBV5-6 to TRBJ2-5; 8 bases match TRBD1. V lost 7 bases, J lost 6 bases, and 23 bases stayed unmatched. Germline CDR1 and CDR2: SGHDT and YYEEEE. The length of the CDR3 is 18 residues. The CDR3 region is CASHLGWEDRDDGKTQYF. In DNA, the CDR3 is TGTGCCAGCCACTTGGGGTGGGAGGACAGGGATGATGGAAAGACCCAGTACTTC.

The count of this clone is one. The chain combines TRBV6-1 with TRBJ1-2, with TRBD1 as a possible D gene (5 bases). This CDR3 has 17 amino acids. Germline CDR1 is MNHNS and CDR2 is SASEGT. V was pared by 4 bases and J by 0 bases, with 18 bases between. CDR3: CASSANIGGGANYGYTF. CDR3 sequence (DNA): TGTGCCAGCAGTGCGAATATTGGGGGAGGTGCTAACTATGGCTACACCTTC.

The gene calls are TRBV9 and TRBJ1-5, with D tentatively TRBD1 (5 bases). Germline assignment: CDR1 SGDLS and CDR2 YYNGEE. This CDR3 is built from 15 residues. The V end was cut by 3 bases, the J end by 1 base, with 11 bases between. DNA of the CDR3: TGTGCCAGCAGCGCCCAGGGTTCGAGCAATCAGCCCCAGCATTTT. This sequence encodes CASSAQGSSNQPQHF.

This chain links TRBV6-6 with TRBJ2-2, with D perhaps matching TRBD1 (6 bases). The V end was cut by 7 bases, the J end by 4 bases, with 13 bases between. Germline V gene lookup returns CDR1 MNHNY and CDR2 SVGAGI (reference sequence). The CDR3 contains 14 residues. The CDR3 coding sequence is TGTGCCAGCAATGAAAGAGGGGGCACCGGGGAGCTGTTTTTT. This encodes CASNERGGTGELFF.

V usage is TRBV10-3 and J usage is TRBJ1-1; TRBD1 aligns across 10 bases. This CDR3 spans 14 amino acids. V dropped 7 bases and J dropped 0; count of bases not matched to a gene: 2. The germline CDR1 and CDR2 sequences are ENHRY and SYGVKD. This CDR3 reads CAIMGQGMNTEAFF. The CDR3 nucleotides read TGTGCCATCATGGGACAGGGGATGAACACTGAAGCTTTCTTT.

For the CDR3, the DNA is TGTGCCAGCAGGCCACGACAGGGCGGCAATCAGCCCCAGCATTTT. Translation gives CASRPRQGGNQPQHF. The V call is TRBV6-5, the J call TRBJ1-5; 7 nucleotides match TRBD1. J lost 2 bases, V lost 6 bases, and 7 bases had no gene match. The CDR3 runs to 15 residues. CDR1 MNHEY and CDR2 SVGAGI come from the germline V gene.

The chain carries TRBV5-6 and TRBJ1-1, with D uncertain. The CDR3 runs 15 residues. Per germline, CDR1 SGHDT and CDR2 YYEEEE. Between the trimmed V and J ends, which lost 1 base and 1 base, there was a span of 11 bases. As DNA, the CDR3 is TGTGCCAGCAGCTTGATTGGACTTACGAACACTGAAGCTTTCTTT. It codes for CASSLIGLTNTEAFF.

The chain carries TRBV7-8 and TRBJ1-2, with 8 nucleotides matching TRBD1. J was trimmed by 4 bases and V by 5 bases; bases with no gene match: 6. CDR1 is SGHVS, CDR2 FQNEAQ, per germline. The CDR3 runs to 14 residues. The CDR3: CASSARDRGYGYTF. DNA for the CDR3: TGTGCCAGCAGCGCACGAGACAGGGGCTATGGCTACACCTTC. Using reference TRBV7-8 and TRBJ1-2 for the parts outside the CDR3, the full variable domain is GAGVSQSPRYKVAKRGQDVALRCDPISGHVSLFWYQQALGQGPEFLTYFQNEAQLDKSGLPSDRFFAERPEGSVSTLKIQRTQQEDSAVYLCASSARDRGYGYTFGSGTRLTVV.

A remark on this clone: One junction end does not reproduce the germline sequence, and a read error may be involved. The chain uses TRBV6-5 and TRBJ2-3; TRBD2 aligns across 9 bases. CDR1 and CDR2 (germline): MNHEY, SVGAGI. The CDR3 has 15 amino acids. The CDR3 reads CASRGSGTSIDTQYF. CDR3 sequence (DNA): TGTGCCAGCAGGGGATCCGGGACTAGCATAGATACGCAGTATTTT.

About this clone itself: Within the sample, other DNA sequences also encode this same CDR3. The chain couples TRBV7-2 to TRBJ2-7, with 11 bases aligning to TRBD2. The germline V gene has CDR1 SGHTA and CDR2 FQGNSA. The length of the CDR3 is 14 residues. After removal of 5 bases from V and 4 bases from J, the junction contained 4 bases not matched to a gene. The CDR3 protein is CASSPTSGSYEQYF. DNA for the CDR3: TGTGCCAGCAGCCCAACTAGCGGGAGTTACGAGCAGTACTTC.

The chain employs TRBV5-4 and TRBJ2-7; 12 bases align to TRBD1. This CDR3 has 17 amino acids. J gave up 6 bases and V 2 bases, and 12 bases lay outside the gene matches. The germline V gene has CDR1 SGHNT and CDR2 YYREEE (reference sequence). The CDR3 DNA is TGTGCCAGCAGCTTTGATGTGGTTGGGACAGGGGGCGGCGAGCAGTACTTC. This sequence encodes CASSFDVVGTGGGEQYF.

CDR3 nucleotides: TGTGCCAGCAGCCAGAACCGGGACAGCAATTCCCTGGGGGGTGGCTACACCTTC. It codes for CASSQNRDSNSLGGGYTF. The J gene is TRBJ1-2, the V gene TRBV11-2, with 7 bases that match TRBD1. Per germline, CDR1 SGHAT and CDR2 FQNNGV. Trimming removed 5 bases from V and 7 bases from J; junction bases left unmatched: 22. This CDR3 region has 18 residues.

This chain joins TRBV5-4 and TRBJ2-1, with 8 bases that match TRBD1. V dropped 5 bases and J dropped 5; count of bases not matched to a gene: 3. Germline CDR1 reads SGHNT; CDR2 reads YYREEE (reference sequence). The CDR3 is made up of 13 amino acids. DNA of the CDR3: TGTGCCAGCAGTCCGGACAGGGACAATGAGCAGTTCTTC. Its protein product is CASSPDRDNEQFF.

This chain uses TRBV6-5 with TRBJ2-1; 8 bases agree with TRBD2. Unmatched junction bases numbered 10, after V lost 0 bases and J lost 9 bases. Germline V gene sequence: CDR1 MNHEY, CDR2 SVGAGI. The CDR3 extends over 16 amino acids. For the CDR3, the DNA is TGTGCCAGCAGTTACTCATTTTCCAGCGGGAGTAGTGAGCAGTTCTTC. It translates to CASSYSFSSGSSEQFF.

The chain carries TRBV4-1 and TRBJ1-1; D may be TRBD1 (5 bases). Germline loops: CDR1 MGHRA, CDR2 YSYEKL. Trimming removed 0 bases at V and 12 bases at J, with 14 bases between. The CDR3 extends over 13 amino acids. The CDR3 is CASSQDDSRGSFF. In nucleotides, the CDR3 is TGCGCCAGCAGCCAAGATGACAGCCGGGGGTCTTTCTTT.

The chain is built from TRBV19 and TRBJ1-4; possibly TRBD1 for D (5 bases). The CDR3 consists of 19 residues. Trimming shortened V by 3 bases and J by 8 bases, and 28 bases separated the two germline ends. The germline V gene has CDR1 LNHDA and CDR2 SQIVND (reference sequence). This chain's CDR3 is CASSICARDSSERGEKLFF. DNA for the CDR3: TGTGCCAGTAGTATTTGCGCCCGTGACAGTTCCGAAAGGGGAGAAAAACTGTTTTTT.

V is TRBV11-2 and J is TRBJ2-7; 9 positions agree with TRBD1. The junction had 10 bases not matched to a gene; V was cut back by 7 bases and J by 3 bases. This CDR3 has 15 residues. CDR1 is SGHAT and CDR2 is FQNNGV in the germline V gene. This chain's CDR3 is CASNPLRDRVYEQYF. In DNA form, the CDR3 reads TGTGCCAGCAACCCCCTCCGGGACAGGGTCTACGAGCAGTACTTC.

V and J are TRBV7-9 and TRBJ2-7, with D possibly TRBD1 on 6 matching bases. V shed 5 bases and J shed 3 bases, with 20 bases lying between them. The CDR3 loop spans 16 amino acids. The V gene's germline CDR1 is SEHNR and CDR2 FQNEAQ (reference sequence). The CDR3 DNA sequence: TGTGCCAGCAGCCCCCGGAGTGAGGGGGAGAGCTACGAGCAGTACTTC. It codes for CASSPRSEGESYEQYF.

This chain uses TRBV19 with TRBJ2-1, with 7 bases matching TRBD1. V was pared by 7 bases and J by 2 bases, with 8 bases of the junction left unmatched. The germline V gene has CDR1 LNHDA and CDR2 SQIVND (reference sequence). The CDR3 covers 15 residues. CDR3 bases: TGTGCCAGTAAACCGACAGGGCCCACCTACAATGAGCAGTTCTTC. Protein sequence: CASKPTGPTYNEQFF.

J is TRBJ1-6 and V is TRBV6-1, with a possible D match to TRBD1 (5 bases). The CDR3 length is 19 residues. CDR1 MNHNS and CDR2 SASEGT come from the germline V gene. V was shortened by 1 base and J by 8 bases, with 24 bases between the two germline ends. The CDR3 DNA sequence: TGTGCCAGCAGTGAAGAGATGAAGTCGGGGGGTTCTTTAGATTCACCCCTCCACTTT. Its translation: CASSEEMKSGGSLDSPLHF.

V is TRBV28 and J is TRBJ1-2; D is undetermined. The germline V and J ends were trimmed by 2 bases and 2 bases, with 6 bases remaining between them. The CDR3 spans 13 residues. Per germline, CDR1 MDHEN and CDR2 SYDVKM. The CDR3 region has the DNA TGTGCCAGCAGTTTACAGTGGAACTATGGCTACACCTTC. This codes for CASSLQWNYGYTF.

The chain recombines TRBV6-6 with TRBJ2-5, with D maybe TRBD2 (6 bases). Germline V gene sequence: CDR1 MNHNY, CDR2 SVGAGI (reference sequence). The CDR3 has 13 amino acids. The germline V and J ends were trimmed by 6 bases and 4 bases, with 12 bases remaining between them. Here the CDR3 reads CASSRLVRETQYF. The CDR3 coding sequence is TGTGCCAGCAGCCGACTAGTTCGAGAGACCCAGTACTTC.

V is TRBV6-5 and J is TRBJ2-3; D ambiguous. CDR3 length: 13 amino acids. CDR1 MNHEY and CDR2 SVGAGI come from the germline V gene. Trimming shortened V by 5 bases and J by 0 bases, and 6 bases separated the two germline ends. The CDR3 protein is CASSDGSTDTQYF. CDR3 DNA sequence: TGTGCCAGCAGTGACGGGAGCACAGATACGCAGTATTTT.

J is TRBJ2-5 and V is TRBV2, with TRBD1 matching 10 bases. The tail of the sequence fits TRBJ2-7 better, so the J call may be wrong. CDR3 length equals 14 residues. Looked up from germline, CDR1 is SNHLY and CDR2 is FYNNEI. CDR3 DNA sequence: TGTGCCAGCAGTGCCCCCGGGACAGGGGACGAGCAGTACTTC. Translating gives CASSAPGTGDEQYF.